These T cell receptor beta chains were read from a single sample in a study of blood T cell repertoires in COVID-19. Data came from immunoSEQ multiplex PCR; TCRdb stores just in-frame clones and leaves some out. The sample includes roughly 250,000 clones, around 79% seen only once; the top ten take about 3%. Material for sequencing was peripheral blood. The receptors stem from a woman aged 80 or older with acute or convalescent COVID-19. The CDR3 runs from the conserved cysteine through the conserved F or W. Each record gives: D gene, V gene, J gene, clone size, CDR3 DNA, CDR3 protein. D genes are given only for firm matches. Size tells how often a clone was seen (once, few, many) or the class of an expanded clone, and some rows leave it out.

d_call: TRBD1
v_call: TRBV6-6
j_call: TRBJ2-7
clone_size: few
cdr3_nt: TGTGCCAGCAGGGATTGGCAGGGGGCCTACGAGCAGTACTTC
cdr3_aa: CASRDWQGAYEQYF

d_call: -
v_call: TRBV3-1/TRBV3-2
j_call: TRBJ1-1
clone_size: -
cdr3_nt: TGTGCCAGCAGCCACAATCCATTTGGAGAGACTGAAGCTTTCTTT
cdr3_aa: CASSHNPFGETEAFF

d_call: TRBD2
v_call: TRBV7-3
j_call: TRBJ2-1
clone_size: -
cdr3_nt: TGTGCCAGCAGCCGGACTAGCGGGGGGGCCCAGGAGCAGTTCTTC
cdr3_aa: CASSRTSGGAQEQFF

d_call: -
v_call: TRBV29-1
j_call: TRBJ1-5
clone_size: many
cdr3_nt: TGCAGCGTTGGGCTAGGGGCTACTAGCAATCAGCCCCAGCATTTT
cdr3_aa: CSVGLGATSNQPQHF

d_call: -
v_call: TRBV7-2
j_call: TRBJ1-3
clone_size: -
cdr3_nt: TGTGCCAGCAGCCCCGAGGGCCTTTTCTCTGGAAACACCATATATTTT
cdr3_aa: CASSPEGLFSGNTIYF

d_call: TRBD1
v_call: TRBV7-9
j_call: TRBJ2-2
clone_size: many
cdr3_nt: TGTGCCAGCAGCTCGGGACAGATTAAATCCGGGGAGCTGTTTTTT
cdr3_aa: CASSSGQIKSGELFF

d_call: TRBD1
v_call: TRBV27
j_call: TRBJ2-1
clone_size: few
cdr3_nt: TGTGCCAGCAAGGCCTCTGGGACAGGGTTGTCCGGTGAGCAGTTCTTC
cdr3_aa: CASKASGTGLSGEQFF

d_call: -
v_call: TRBV27
j_call: TRBJ1-6
clone_size: -
cdr3_nt: TGTGCCAGCAGTATAAAGGGGGATTCACCCCTCCACTTT
cdr3_aa: CASSIKGDSPLHF

d_call: -
v_call: TRBV21-1
j_call: TRBJ2-7
clone_size: -
cdr3_nt: TGTGCCAGCAGCAAAAGGGACAGGACCTACGAGCAGTACTTC
cdr3_aa: CASSKRDRTYEQYF

d_call: TRBD1
v_call: TRBV11-1
j_call: TRBJ1-2
clone_size: -
cdr3_nt: TGTGCCAGCAGCTCTGGACAGGAACGCTTTAACTATGGCTACACCTTC
cdr3_aa: CASSSGQERFNYGYTF

d_call: TRBD1
v_call: TRBV6-5
j_call: TRBJ1-6
clone_size: -
cdr3_nt: TGTGCCAGCAGTTACGGGGTGGGCAGGGGGAATTCACCCCTCCACTTT
cdr3_aa: CASSYGVGRGNSPLHF

d_call: TRBD1
v_call: TRBV5-4
j_call: TRBJ1-4
clone_size: -
cdr3_nt: TGTGCCAGCAGCTCCCAGGGGGTTAATGAAAAACTGTTTTTT
cdr3_aa: CASSSQGVNEKLFF

d_call: -
v_call: TRBV6-5
j_call: TRBJ2-7
clone_size: -
cdr3_nt: TGTGCCAGCAGGCGACAGGACCCCTACGAGCAGTACTTC
cdr3_aa: CASRRQDPYEQYF

d_call: TRBD1
v_call: TRBV19
j_call: TRBJ1-2
clone_size: -
cdr3_nt: TGTGCCAGTAGTTCGAGGGGGCGTCGGGACTATGGCTACACCTTC
cdr3_aa: CASSSRGRRDYGYTF

d_call: -
v_call: TRBV5-5
j_call: TRBJ2-7
clone_size: -
cdr3_nt: TGTGCCAGCAGCCATTACGGGGGCTACGAGCAGTACTTC
cdr3_aa: CASSHYGGYEQYF

d_call: TRBD1
v_call: TRBV29-1
j_call: TRBJ2-3
clone_size: -
cdr3_nt: TGCAGCGTCTCTCCCACAGGGGGGAATACGCAGTATTTT
cdr3_aa: CSVSPTGGNTQYF

d_call: -
v_call: TRBV2
j_call: TRBJ1-2
clone_size: once
cdr3_nt: TGTGCCAGTCTCCAACAGGCCGCTAACTATGGCTACACCTTC
cdr3_aa: CASLQQAANYGYTF

d_call: TRBD1
v_call: TRBV18
j_call: TRBJ1-2
clone_size: few
cdr3_nt: TGTGCCAGCTCACCCCGACAGGGGAATCTCATCCCTGGCTACACCTTC
cdr3_aa: CASSPRQGNLIPGYTF

d_call: TRBD1
v_call: TRBV19
j_call: TRBJ1-1
clone_size: few
cdr3_nt: TGTGCCAGTAGAGACAGGGGTATTTCTGAAGCTTTCTTT
cdr3_aa: CASRDRGISEAFF

d_call: TRBD2
v_call: TRBV19
j_call: TRBJ2-3
clone_size: -
cdr3_nt: TGTGCCAGTAGTATGTTCGGCAGCGGGAGTACAGATACGCAGTATTTT
cdr3_aa: CASSMFGSGSTDTQYF

d_call: -
v_call: TRBV5-1
j_call: TRBJ2-5
clone_size: -
cdr3_nt: TGCGCCAGCAGCCAGACTAGTTTGGAGACCCAGTACTTC
cdr3_aa: CASSQTSLETQYF

d_call: TRBD2
v_call: TRBV5-8
j_call: TRBJ2-3
clone_size: -
cdr3_nt: TGTGCCAGCAGCTTAGCGGGGGGCCGCACAGATACGCAGTATTTT
cdr3_aa: CASSLAGGRTDTQYF

d_call: -
v_call: TRBV7-9
j_call: TRBJ2-3
clone_size: once
cdr3_nt: TGTGCCAGCAGCTTAGTAGGGGGTTACGCCCCAGATACGCAGTATTTT
cdr3_aa: CASSLVGGYAPDTQYF

d_call: TRBD2
v_call: TRBV5-4
j_call: TRBJ2-7
clone_size: -
cdr3_nt: TGTGCCAGCAGCTTGCCTAGCGGGCCAATCTACGAGCAGTACTTC
cdr3_aa: CASSLPSGPIYEQYF

d_call: -
v_call: TRBV5-1
j_call: TRBJ2-5
clone_size: -
cdr3_nt: TGCGCCAGCAGCCTCACTGGACTCACGTTCGGAGAGACCCAGTACTTC
cdr3_aa: CASSLTGLTFGETQYF

d_call: -
v_call: TRBV5-6
j_call: TRBJ1-5
clone_size: -
cdr3_nt: TGTGCCAGCAGCTCCCGGTTAGACAGCTATAGCAATCAGCCCCAGCATTTT
cdr3_aa: CASSSRLDSYSNQPQHF

d_call: -
v_call: TRBV6-5
j_call: TRBJ1-4
clone_size: -
cdr3_nt: TGTGCCAGCAGCACAGGGTGGGAAAAACTGTTTTTT
cdr3_aa: CASSTGWEKLFF

d_call: -
v_call: TRBV3-1/TRBV3-2
j_call: TRBJ1-5
clone_size: -
cdr3_nt: TGTGCCAGCAGCTATAGTGACAGGAATCAGCCCCAGCATTTT
cdr3_aa: CASSYSDRNQPQHF

d_call: TRBD2
v_call: TRBV5-4
j_call: TRBJ2-6
clone_size: -
cdr3_nt: TGTGCCAGCAGCTTGGTTGCGGGGGGAGTTGGGGCCAACGTCCTGACTTTC
cdr3_aa: CASSLVAGGVGANVLTF

d_call: TRBD1
v_call: TRBV6-5
j_call: TRBJ1-2
clone_size: -
cdr3_nt: TGTGCCAGCAGGGACTACAGGGGGAACAACTATGGCTACACCTTC
cdr3_aa: CASRDYRGNNYGYTF

d_call: TRBD2
v_call: TRBV19
j_call: TRBJ2-1
clone_size: -
cdr3_nt: TGTGCCAGTTCGAAACTAGCGGGGGTGGGTTACAATGAGCAGTTCTTC
cdr3_aa: CASSKLAGVGYNEQFF

d_call: TRBD1
v_call: TRBV5-6
j_call: TRBJ1-6
clone_size: few
cdr3_nt: TGTGCCAGCAGCTTGAAGCACGGGACAGCCAGCTCCTATAATTCACCCCTCCACTTT
cdr3_aa: CASSLKHGTASSYNSPLHF

d_call: TRBD1
v_call: TRBV12-3/TRBV12-4
j_call: TRBJ1-2
clone_size: -
cdr3_nt: TGTGCCAGCAGTTTGGACAGGGGCTATGGCTACACCTTC
cdr3_aa: CASSLDRGYGYTF

d_call: -
v_call: TRBV2
j_call: TRBJ2-7
clone_size: few
cdr3_nt: TGTGCCAGCAGTGGGCACGGAGGTTCCAACGAGCAGTACTTC
cdr3_aa: CASSGHGGSNEQYF

d_call: -
v_call: TRBV7-2
j_call: TRBJ2-1
clone_size: -
cdr3_nt: TGTGCCAGCAGCGTGCAGGGATCCTACAATGAGCAGTTCTTC
cdr3_aa: CASSVQGSYNEQFF

d_call: TRBD2
v_call: TRBV20-1
j_call: TRBJ2-7
clone_size: -
cdr3_nt: TGCAGTGCTAGTAGGACTAGCGGAGGGGTATTTCTCGAGCAGTACTTC
cdr3_aa: CSASRTSGGVFLEQYF

d_call: -
v_call: TRBV19
j_call: TRBJ2-3
clone_size: -
cdr3_nt: TGTGCCAGTATGACCCTCTTTGGGGCCGCAGATACGCAGTATTTT
cdr3_aa: CASMTLFGAADTQYF

d_call: TRBD1
v_call: TRBV5-6
j_call: TRBJ2-7
clone_size: -
cdr3_nt: TGTGCCAGCAGCAACCCTAGGACAGGTGGGGGTTTGTACGAGCAGTACTTC
cdr3_aa: CASSNPRTGGGLYEQYF

d_call: -
v_call: TRBV6-1
j_call: TRBJ1-2
clone_size: -
cdr3_nt: TGTGCCAGCAGTGATCAGGGGAGGGTGGGTGGCTACACCTTC
cdr3_aa: CASSDQGRVGGYTF

d_call: -
v_call: TRBV29-1
j_call: TRBJ1-3
clone_size: -
cdr3_nt: TGCAGCGTTGAAGATCCAGAGGGAAGAAACACCATATATTTT
cdr3_aa: CSVEDPEGRNTIYF

d_call: -
v_call: TRBV19
j_call: TRBJ1-1
clone_size: -
cdr3_nt: TGTGCCAGTAGTTCGCAGGGTACCACTGAAGCTTTCTTT
cdr3_aa: CASSSQGTTEAFF

d_call: TRBD1
v_call: TRBV27
j_call: TRBJ1-2
clone_size: -
cdr3_nt: TGTGCCAGCAGAACGACAGGGTTAGGCTATGGCTACACCTTC
cdr3_aa: CASRTTGLGYGYTF

d_call: TRBD1
v_call: TRBV13
j_call: TRBJ2-7
clone_size: -
cdr3_nt: TGTGCCAGCAGCTTAGGACAGGGGGCTTACGAGCAGTACTTC
cdr3_aa: CASSLGQGAYEQYF

d_call: -
v_call: TRBV6-6
j_call: TRBJ2-2
clone_size: -
cdr3_nt: TGTGCCAGTTATAGCGACCGTAACACCGGGGAGCTGTTTTTT
cdr3_aa: CASYSDRNTGELFF

d_call: -
v_call: TRBV6-5
j_call: TRBJ1-5
clone_size: once
cdr3_nt: TGTGCCAGCAGTACAGGGTTTCGGCATCAGCCCCAGCATTTT
cdr3_aa: CASSTGFRHQPQHF

d_call: -
v_call: TRBV25-1
j_call: TRBJ1-2
clone_size: -
cdr3_nt: TGTGCCAGCAGTTCCCGACAGCCCGGTCTTAGGGGCTACACCTTC
cdr3_aa: CASSSRQPGLRGYTF

d_call: -
v_call: TRBV4-1
j_call: TRBJ1-1
clone_size: -
cdr3_nt: TGCGCCAGCAGCCAAGACAGGGACACTGAAGCTTTCTTT
cdr3_aa: CASSQDRDTEAFF

d_call: -
v_call: TRBV19
j_call: TRBJ1-5
clone_size: -
cdr3_nt: TGTGCCAGTAGTATCCGTCGGGGCAATCAGCCCCAGCATTTT
cdr3_aa: CASSIRRGNQPQHF

d_call: TRBD2
v_call: TRBV9
j_call: TRBJ2-1
clone_size: once
cdr3_nt: TGTGCCAGCCGGATGGGGGGGATTGGTGAGCAGTTCTTC
cdr3_aa: CASRMGGIGEQFF

d_call: TRBD1
v_call: TRBV4-1
j_call: TRBJ1-1
clone_size: few
cdr3_nt: TGCGCCAGCAGCCATATTCTCGGGACAGGGGGCGTAAACACTGAAGCTTTCTTT
cdr3_aa: CASSHILGTGGVNTEAFF

d_call: TRBD1
v_call: TRBV5-4
j_call: TRBJ2-7
clone_size: -
cdr3_nt: TGTGCCAGCAGCTTACCCTCCGGGACAGGTACGCGGGAGCAGTACTTC
cdr3_aa: CASSLPSGTGTREQYF

d_call: TRBD1
v_call: TRBV2
j_call: TRBJ1-2
clone_size: -
cdr3_nt: TGTGCCAGCAGCGGAACAGGGGGCCTCAGCTATGGCTACACCTTC
cdr3_aa: CASSGTGGLSYGYTF